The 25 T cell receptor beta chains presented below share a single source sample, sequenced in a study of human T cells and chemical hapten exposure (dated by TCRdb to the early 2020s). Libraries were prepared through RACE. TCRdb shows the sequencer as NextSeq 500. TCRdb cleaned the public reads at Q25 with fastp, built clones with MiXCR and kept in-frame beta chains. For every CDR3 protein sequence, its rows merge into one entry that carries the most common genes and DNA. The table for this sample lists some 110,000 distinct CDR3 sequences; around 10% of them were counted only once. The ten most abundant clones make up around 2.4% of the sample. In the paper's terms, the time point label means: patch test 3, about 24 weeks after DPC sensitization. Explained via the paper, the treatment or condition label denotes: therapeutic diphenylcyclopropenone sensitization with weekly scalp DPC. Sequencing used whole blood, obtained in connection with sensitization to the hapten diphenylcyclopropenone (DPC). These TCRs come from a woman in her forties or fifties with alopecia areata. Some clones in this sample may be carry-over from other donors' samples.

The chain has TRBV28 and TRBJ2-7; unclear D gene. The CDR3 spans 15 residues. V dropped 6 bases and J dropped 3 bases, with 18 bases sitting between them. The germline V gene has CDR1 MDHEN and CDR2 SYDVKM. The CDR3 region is CASSPPSEVLYEQYF. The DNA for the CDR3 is TGTGCCAGCAGCCCCCCTTCAGAAGTACTCTACGAGCAGTACTTC.

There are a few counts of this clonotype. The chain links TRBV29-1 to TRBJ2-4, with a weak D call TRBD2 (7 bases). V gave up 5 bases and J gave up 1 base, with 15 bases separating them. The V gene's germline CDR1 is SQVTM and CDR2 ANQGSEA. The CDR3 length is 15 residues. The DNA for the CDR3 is TGCAGCGTTCGAGGGGGGGAGGGCGCCAAAAACATTCAGTACTTC. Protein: CSVRGGEGAKNIQYF.

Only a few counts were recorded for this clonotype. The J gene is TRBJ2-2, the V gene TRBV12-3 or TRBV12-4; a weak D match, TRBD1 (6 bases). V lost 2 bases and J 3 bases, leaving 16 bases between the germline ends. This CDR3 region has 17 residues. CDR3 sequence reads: CASSLTGLGRDTGELFF. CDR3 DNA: TGTGCCAGCAGTTTAACAGGGTTAGGGCGAGACACCGGGGAGCTGTTTTTT.

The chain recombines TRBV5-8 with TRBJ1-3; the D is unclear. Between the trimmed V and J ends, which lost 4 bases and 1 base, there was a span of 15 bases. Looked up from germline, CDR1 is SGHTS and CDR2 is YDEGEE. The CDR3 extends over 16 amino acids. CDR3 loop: CASSVGERASGNTIYF. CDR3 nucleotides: TGTGCCAGCAGCGTAGGTGAACGGGCTTCTGGAAACACCATATATTTT.

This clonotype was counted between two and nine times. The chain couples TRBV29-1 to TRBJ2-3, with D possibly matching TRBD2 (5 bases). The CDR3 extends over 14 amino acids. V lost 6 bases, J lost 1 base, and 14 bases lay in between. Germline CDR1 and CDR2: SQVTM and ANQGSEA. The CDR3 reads CSVAAGSGTDTQYF. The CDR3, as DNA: TGCAGCGTGGCCGCGGGTAGCGGCACAGATACGCAGTATTTT.

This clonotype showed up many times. CDR3 amino acids: CASSATDPEQYF. Written as DNA, the CDR3 is TGTGCCAGCAGCGCGACCGATCCCGAGCAGTACTTC. The rearrangement uses TRBV7-9 and TRBJ2-7; D is ambiguous. Trimming pared 5 bases from V and 6 bases from J, leaving 11 bases between. This CDR3 spans 12 amino acids. Per germline, CDR1 SEHNR and CDR2 FQNEAQ (reference sequence). Full variable domain (missing parts from reference TRBV7-9 and TRBJ2-7): DTGVSQNPRHKITKRGQNVTFRCDPISEHNRLYWYRQTLGQGPEFLTYFQNEAQLEKSRLLSDRFSAERPKGSFSTLEIQRTEQGDSAMYLCASSATDPEQYFGPGTRLTVT.

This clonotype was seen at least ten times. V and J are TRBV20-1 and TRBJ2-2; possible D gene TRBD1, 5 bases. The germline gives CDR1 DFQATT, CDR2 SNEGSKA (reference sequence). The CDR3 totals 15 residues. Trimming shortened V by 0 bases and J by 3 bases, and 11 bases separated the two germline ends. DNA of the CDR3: TGCAGTGCTAGAGAGAGGCAGGGCTACACCGGGGAGCTGTTTTTT. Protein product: CSARERQGYTGELFF.

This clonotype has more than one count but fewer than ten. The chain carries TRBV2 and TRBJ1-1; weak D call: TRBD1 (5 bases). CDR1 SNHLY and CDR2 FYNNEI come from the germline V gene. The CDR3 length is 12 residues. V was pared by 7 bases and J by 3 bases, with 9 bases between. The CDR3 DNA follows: TGTGCCAGCATTGGGGGTCACACTGAAGCTTTCTTT. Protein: CASIGGHTEAFF.

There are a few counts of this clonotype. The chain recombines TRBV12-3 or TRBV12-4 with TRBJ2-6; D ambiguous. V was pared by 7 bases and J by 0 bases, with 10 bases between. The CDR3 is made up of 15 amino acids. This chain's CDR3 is CASTARTSGANVLTF. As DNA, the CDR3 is TGTGCCAGCACCGCCAGGACCTCTGGGGCCAACGTCCTGACTTTC.

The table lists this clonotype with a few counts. Written as DNA, the CDR3 is TGTGCCAGCAGCGTAGAAGGGACTAGTACTTCCCATACGCAGTATTTT. Amino acid sequence: CASSVEGTSTSHTQYF. V usage is TRBV9 and J usage is TRBJ2-3; 8 bases fit TRBD2. V dropped 0 bases and J dropped 7; count of bases not matched to a gene: 10. This CDR3 comprises 16 residues. Germline-derived CDR1 and CDR2 are SGDLS and YYNGEE. Drawing the rest from reference TRBV9 and TRBJ2-3, the complete variable domain is DSGVTQTPKHLITATGQRVTLRCSPRSGDLSVYWYQQSLDQGLQFLIQYYNGEERAKGNILERFSAQQFPDLHSELNLSSLELGDSALYFCASSVEGTSTSHTQYFGPGTRLTVL.

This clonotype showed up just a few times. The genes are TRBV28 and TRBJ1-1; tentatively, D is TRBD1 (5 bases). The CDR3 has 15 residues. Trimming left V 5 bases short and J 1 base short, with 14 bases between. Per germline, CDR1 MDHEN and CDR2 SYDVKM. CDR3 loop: CASSETGRRNTEAFF. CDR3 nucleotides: TGTGCCAGCAGTGAAACGGGACGGAGGAACACTGAAGCTTTCTTT.

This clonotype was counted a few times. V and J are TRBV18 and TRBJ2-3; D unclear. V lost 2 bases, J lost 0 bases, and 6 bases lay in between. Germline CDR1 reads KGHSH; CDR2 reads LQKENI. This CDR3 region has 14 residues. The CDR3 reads CASSPDWSTDTQYF. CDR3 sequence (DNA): TGTGCCAGCTCACCAGACTGGAGCACAGATACGCAGTATTTT.

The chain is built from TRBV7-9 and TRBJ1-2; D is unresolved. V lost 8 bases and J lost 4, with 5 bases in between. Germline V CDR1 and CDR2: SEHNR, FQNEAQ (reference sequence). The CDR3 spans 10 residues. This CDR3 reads CASDGYGYTF. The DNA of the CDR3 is TGTGCCAGCGACGGCTATGGCTACACCTTC.

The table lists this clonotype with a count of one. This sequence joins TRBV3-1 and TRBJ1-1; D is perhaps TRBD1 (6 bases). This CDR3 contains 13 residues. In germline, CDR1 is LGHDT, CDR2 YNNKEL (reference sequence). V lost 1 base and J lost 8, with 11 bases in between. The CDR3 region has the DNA TGTGCCAGCAGCCAAGTTCAGGGGATGGAAGCTTTCTTT. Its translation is CASSQVQGMEAFF.

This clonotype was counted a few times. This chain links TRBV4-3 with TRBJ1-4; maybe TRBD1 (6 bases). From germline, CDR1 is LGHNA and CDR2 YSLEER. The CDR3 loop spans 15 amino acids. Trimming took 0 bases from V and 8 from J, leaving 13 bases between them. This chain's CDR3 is CASSQDGLQGEKLFF. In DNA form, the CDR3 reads TGCGCCAGCAGCCAAGACGGCCTACAGGGAGAAAAACTGTTTTTT.

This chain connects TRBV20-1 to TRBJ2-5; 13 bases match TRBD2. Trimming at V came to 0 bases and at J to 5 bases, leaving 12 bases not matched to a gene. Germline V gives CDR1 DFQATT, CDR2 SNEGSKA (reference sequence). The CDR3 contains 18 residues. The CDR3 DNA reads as TGCAGTGCTAGAGATCGACCGCGGACTAGCGGGAGAGAGGAGACCCAGTACTTC. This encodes CSARDRPRTSGREETQYF.

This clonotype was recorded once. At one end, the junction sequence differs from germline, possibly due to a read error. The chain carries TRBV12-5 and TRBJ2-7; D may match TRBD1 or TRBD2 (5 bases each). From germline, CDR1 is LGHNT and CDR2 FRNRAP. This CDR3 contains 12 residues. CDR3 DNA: TGTGCTAGTGGTTTAGCCTGGGACGAGCCGTACTTC. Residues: CASGLAWDEPYF.

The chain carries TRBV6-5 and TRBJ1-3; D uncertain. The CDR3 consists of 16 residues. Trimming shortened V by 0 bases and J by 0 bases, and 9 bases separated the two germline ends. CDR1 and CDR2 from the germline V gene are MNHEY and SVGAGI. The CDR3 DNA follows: TGTGCCAGCAGTTACTCTAGTCCGGGCTCTGGAAACACCATATATTTT. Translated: CASSYSSPGSGNTIYF.

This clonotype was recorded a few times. The CDR3 bases are TGCGCCAGCAGCTTGGATGGCAGGGAGCCTATTCAGCCCCAGCATTTT. Residues: CASSLDGREPIQPQHF. This rearrangement joins TRBV5-1 to TRBJ1-5; TRBD1 might be the D (5 bases). The CDR3 is 16 residues long. The germline V gene has CDR1 SGHRS and CDR2 YFSETQ. V was clipped by 0 bases and J by 6 bases, with 16 bases between them.

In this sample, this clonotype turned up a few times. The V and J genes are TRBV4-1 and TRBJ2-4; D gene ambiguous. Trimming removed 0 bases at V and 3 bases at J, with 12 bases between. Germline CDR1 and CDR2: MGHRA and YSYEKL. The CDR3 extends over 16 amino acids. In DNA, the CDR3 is TGCGCCAGCAGCCAAGAGAGCGCGTCGGTCAAAAACATTCAGTACTTC. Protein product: CASSQESASVKNIQYF.

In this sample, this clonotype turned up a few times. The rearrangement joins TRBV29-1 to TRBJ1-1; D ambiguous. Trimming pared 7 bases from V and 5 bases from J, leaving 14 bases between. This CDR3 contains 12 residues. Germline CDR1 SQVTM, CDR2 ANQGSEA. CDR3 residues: CSAGRLETEAFF. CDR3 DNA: TGCAGCGCCGGGCGGTTGGAGACTGAAGCTTTCTTT.

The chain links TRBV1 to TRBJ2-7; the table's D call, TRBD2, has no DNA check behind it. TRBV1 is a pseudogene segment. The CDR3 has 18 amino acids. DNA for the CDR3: TGCACCAGCAGCCAAGAGGGGGGAGTAGCGGGGGGCGGCGACGAGCAGTACTTC. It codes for CTSSQEGGVAGGGDEQYF.

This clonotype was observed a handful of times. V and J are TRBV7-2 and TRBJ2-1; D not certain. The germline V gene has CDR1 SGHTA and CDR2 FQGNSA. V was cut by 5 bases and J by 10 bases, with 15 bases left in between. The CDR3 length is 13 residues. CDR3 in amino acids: CASSSSVRWEQFF. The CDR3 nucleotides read TGTGCCAGCAGCAGTTCGGTTCGATGGGAGCAGTTCTTC.

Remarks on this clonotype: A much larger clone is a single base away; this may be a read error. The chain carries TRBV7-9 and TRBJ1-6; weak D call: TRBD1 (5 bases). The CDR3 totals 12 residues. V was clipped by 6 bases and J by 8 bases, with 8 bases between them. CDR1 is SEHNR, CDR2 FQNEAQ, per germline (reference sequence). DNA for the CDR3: TGTGCCAGCAGATTACAGGATTCACCCCTCCACTTT. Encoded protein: CASRLQDSPLHF.

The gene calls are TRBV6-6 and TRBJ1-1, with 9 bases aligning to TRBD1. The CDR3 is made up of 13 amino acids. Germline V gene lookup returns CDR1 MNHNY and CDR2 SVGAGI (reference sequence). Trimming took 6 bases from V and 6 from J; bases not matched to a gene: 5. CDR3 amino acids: CASRSQGASEAFF. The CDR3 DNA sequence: TGTGCCAGCAGATCACAGGGGGCGTCTGAAGCTTTCTTT.